Here is one T cell receptor beta chain with its context. This sample is drawn from a study of blood T cell repertoires in COVID-19. About the research overall: Samples taken during acute and convalescent COVID-19 were collected in the United States, Italy and Spain. The cDNA or gDNA used as material had been derived from T cells, B-cell-depleted T cells, or PBMCs.

With 7 bases removed from V and 2 bases from J, the gap between germline ends came to 9 bases. Germline V gene sequence: CDR1 SNHLY, CDR2 FYNNEI. The CDR3 length is 12 residues. In the source study's methods: How many nucleated cells were present was estimated from reference gene primer amplification. The data were produced by immunoSEQ multiplex PCR, yet TCRdb's version contains in-frame clones alone and is incomplete. The V and J calls and clone size were taken over from that table, and D and trimming were inferred from the DNA. The sample carries 150,000 or so clones, 82% recorded once. The receptor comes from an older woman with acute or convalescent COVID-19. The sample taken for sequencing was peripheral blood. V is TRBV2 and J is TRBJ2-7; tentative D call: TRBD1 (5 bases). In nucleotides, the CDR3 is TGTGCCAGCAATGGGGCTACCTACGAGCAGTACTTC. This sequence encodes CASNGATYEQYF.